This TCR beta chain was observed in a study of blood T cell repertoires in COVID-19. Whole-study context: T cells, B-cell-depleted T cells, or PBMCs provided the cDNA or gDNA that served as material.

Germline trimming cut 4 bases from V and 5 bases from J; bases unmatched to any gene: 7. Germline V CDR1 and CDR2: LGHDT, YNNKEL (reference sequence). This CDR3 spans 16 amino acids. Measured with immunoSEQ multiplex PCR; TCRdb has only the in-frame clones, and not every one. The sample includes tens of thousands of clones, 86% seen only once; the top ten take more than 25%. The chain recombines TRBV3-1 (or the pseudogene TRBV3-2) with TRBJ2-7; 14 bases match TRBD2. Sequencing was done on a sample of peripheral blood. The receptor's source is a human donor with active COVID-19. The donor label of this sample is uncertain. CDR3 region: CASSPRLAGGRNEQYF. DNA of the CDR3: TGTGCCAGCAGCCCTCGACTAGCGGGGGGGCGGAACGAGCAGTACTTC.